The clone carrying this T cell receptor (beta chain) is a singleton in its sample. With 2 bases removed from V and 7 bases from J, the gap between germline ends came to 3 bases. Looked up from germline, CDR1 is MNHNS and CDR2 is SASEGT. The CDR3 is 12 residues long. The data originate from a study of blood T cell repertoires in COVID-19. About the study: COVID-19 samples collected from the United States, Italy and Spain covered acute and convalescent phases. T cells, B-cell-depleted T cells, or PBMCs provided the cDNA or gDNA that served as material.

Methods used by the authors: Amplification of reference gene primers provided the estimated nucleated cell counts. The assay was immunoSEQ multiplex PCR, and TCRdb's table has in-frame clones only and misses some. The DNA gave D and trimming, while V, J and clone size come from that table. The repertoire holds 84,000 or so clones, with around 85% as singletons. The chain recombines TRBV6-1 with TRBJ1-6; D not resolved. Sequenced material: peripheral blood. The TCR originated in a man aged 65 to 85 with acute or convalescent COVID-19. In DNA form, the CDR3 reads TGTGCCAGCAGTGAATTAAATTCACCCCTCCACTTT. This translates into CASSELNSPLHF.